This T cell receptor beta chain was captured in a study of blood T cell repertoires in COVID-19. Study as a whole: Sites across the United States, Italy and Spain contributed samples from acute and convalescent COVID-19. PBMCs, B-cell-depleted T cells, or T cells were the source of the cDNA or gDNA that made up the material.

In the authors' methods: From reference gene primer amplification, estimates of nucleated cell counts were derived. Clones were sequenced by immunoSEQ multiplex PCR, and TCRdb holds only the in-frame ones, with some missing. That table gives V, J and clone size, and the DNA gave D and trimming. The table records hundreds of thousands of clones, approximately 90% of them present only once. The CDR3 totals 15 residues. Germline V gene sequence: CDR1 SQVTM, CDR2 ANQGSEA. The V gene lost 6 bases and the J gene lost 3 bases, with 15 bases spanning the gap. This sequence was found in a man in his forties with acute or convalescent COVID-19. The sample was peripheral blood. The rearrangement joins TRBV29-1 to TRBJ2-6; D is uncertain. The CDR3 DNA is TGCAGCGTCTCTACAGCCCCCGGTGGGGCCAACGTCCTGACTTTC. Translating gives CSVSTAPGGANVLTF. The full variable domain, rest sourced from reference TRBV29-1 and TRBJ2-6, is SAVISQKPSRDICQRGTSLTIQCQVDSQVTMMFWYRQQPGQSLTLIATANQGSEATYESGFVIDKFPISRPNLTFSTLTVSNMSPEDSSIYLCSVSTAPGGANVLTFGAGSRLTVL.